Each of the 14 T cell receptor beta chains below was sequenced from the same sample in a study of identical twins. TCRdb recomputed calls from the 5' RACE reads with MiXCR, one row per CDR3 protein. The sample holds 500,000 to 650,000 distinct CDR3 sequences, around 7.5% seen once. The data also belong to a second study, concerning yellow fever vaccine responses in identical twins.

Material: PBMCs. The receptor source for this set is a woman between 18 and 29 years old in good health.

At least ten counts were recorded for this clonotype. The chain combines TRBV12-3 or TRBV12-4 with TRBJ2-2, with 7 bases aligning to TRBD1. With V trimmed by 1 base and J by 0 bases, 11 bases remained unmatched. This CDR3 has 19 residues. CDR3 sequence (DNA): TGTGCCAGCAGTTTAGGTTGGGGGTTGGGACAGACGAACACCGGGGAGCTGTTTTTT. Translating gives CASSLGWGLGQTNTGELFF.

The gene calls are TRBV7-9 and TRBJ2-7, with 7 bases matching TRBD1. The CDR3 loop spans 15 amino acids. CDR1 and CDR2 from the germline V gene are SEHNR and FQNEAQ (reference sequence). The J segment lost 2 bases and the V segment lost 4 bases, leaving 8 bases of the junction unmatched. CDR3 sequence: CASSSGDSATYEQYF. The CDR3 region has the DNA TGTGCCAGCAGCTCCGGGGACAGTGCTACCTACGAGCAGTACTTC.

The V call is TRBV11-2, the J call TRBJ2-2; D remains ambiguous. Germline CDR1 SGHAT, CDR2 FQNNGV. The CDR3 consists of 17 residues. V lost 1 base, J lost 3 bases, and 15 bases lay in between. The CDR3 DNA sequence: TGTGCCAGCAGCTTAGTTCGTGGTCTAGGGCACACCGGGGAGCTGTTTTTT. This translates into CASSLVRGLGHTGELFF.

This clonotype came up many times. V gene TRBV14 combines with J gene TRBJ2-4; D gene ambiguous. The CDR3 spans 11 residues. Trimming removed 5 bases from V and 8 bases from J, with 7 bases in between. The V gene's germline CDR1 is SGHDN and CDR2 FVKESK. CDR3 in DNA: TGTGCCAGCAGCGGAACGGACATTCAGTACTTC. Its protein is CASSGTDIQYF.

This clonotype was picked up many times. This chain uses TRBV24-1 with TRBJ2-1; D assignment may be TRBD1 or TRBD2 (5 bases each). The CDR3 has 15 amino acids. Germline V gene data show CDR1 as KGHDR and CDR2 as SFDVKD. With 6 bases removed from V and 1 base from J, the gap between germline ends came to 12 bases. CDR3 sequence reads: CATSFGDPSYNEQFF. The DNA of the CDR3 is TGTGCCACCAGTTTCGGGGACCCGTCCTACAATGAGCAGTTCTTC.

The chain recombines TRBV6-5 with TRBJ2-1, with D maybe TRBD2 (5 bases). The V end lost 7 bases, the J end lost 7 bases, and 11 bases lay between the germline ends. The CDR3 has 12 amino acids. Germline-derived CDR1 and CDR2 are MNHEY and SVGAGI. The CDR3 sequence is CASNFPGNEQFF. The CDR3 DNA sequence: TGTGCCAGCAATTTTCCGGGGAATGAGCAGTTCTTC.

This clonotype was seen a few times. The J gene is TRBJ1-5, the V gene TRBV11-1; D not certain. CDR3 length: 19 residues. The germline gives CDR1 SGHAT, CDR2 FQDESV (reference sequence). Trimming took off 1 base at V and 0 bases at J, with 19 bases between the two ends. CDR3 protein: CASSLGPGSNSYSNQPQHF. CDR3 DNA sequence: TGTGCCAGCAGCTTAGGTCCAGGATCCAATTCATATAGCAATCAGCCCCAGCATTTT.

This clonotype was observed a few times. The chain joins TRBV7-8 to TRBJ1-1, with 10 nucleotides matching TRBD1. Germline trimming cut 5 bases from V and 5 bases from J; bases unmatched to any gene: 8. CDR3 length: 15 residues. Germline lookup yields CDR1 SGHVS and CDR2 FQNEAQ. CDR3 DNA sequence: TGTGCCAGCAGCCTCAGACGGGACAGGGGTACTGAAGCTTTCTTT. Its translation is CASSLRRDRGTEAFF.

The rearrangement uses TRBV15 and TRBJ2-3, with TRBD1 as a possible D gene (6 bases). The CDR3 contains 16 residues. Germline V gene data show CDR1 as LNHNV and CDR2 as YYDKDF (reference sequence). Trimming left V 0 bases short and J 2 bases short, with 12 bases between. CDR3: CATSREGQLYTDTQYF. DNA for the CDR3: TGTGCCACCAGCAGAGAAGGACAGCTTTACACAGATACGCAGTATTTT.

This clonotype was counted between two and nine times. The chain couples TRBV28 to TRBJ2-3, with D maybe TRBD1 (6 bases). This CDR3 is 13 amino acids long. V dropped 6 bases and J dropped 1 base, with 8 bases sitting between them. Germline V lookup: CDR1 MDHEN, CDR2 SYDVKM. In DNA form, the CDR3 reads TGTGCCAGCAGAAGACAGGGCACAGATACGCAGTATTTT. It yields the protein CASRRQGTDTQYF.

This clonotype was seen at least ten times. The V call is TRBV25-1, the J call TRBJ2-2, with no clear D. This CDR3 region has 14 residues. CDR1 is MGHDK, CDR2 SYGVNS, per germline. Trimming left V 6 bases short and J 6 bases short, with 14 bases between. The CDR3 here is CASSQETKSGELFF. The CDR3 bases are TGTGCCAGCAGCCAAGAGACAAAGTCCGGGGAGCTGTTTTTT.

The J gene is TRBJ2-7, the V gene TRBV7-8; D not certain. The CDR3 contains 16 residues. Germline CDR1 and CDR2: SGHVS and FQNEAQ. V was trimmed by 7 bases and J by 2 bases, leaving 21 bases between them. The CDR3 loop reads CASTKWGLNPPYEQYF. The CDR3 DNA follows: TGTGCCAGCACCAAATGGGGTCTTAATCCCCCCTACGAGCAGTACTTC.

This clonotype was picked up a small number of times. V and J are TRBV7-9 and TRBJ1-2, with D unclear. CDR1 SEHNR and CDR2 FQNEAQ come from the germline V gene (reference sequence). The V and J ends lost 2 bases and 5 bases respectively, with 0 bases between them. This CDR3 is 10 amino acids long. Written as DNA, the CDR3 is TGTGCCAGCAGCTTATATGGCTACACCTTC. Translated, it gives CASSLYGYTF.

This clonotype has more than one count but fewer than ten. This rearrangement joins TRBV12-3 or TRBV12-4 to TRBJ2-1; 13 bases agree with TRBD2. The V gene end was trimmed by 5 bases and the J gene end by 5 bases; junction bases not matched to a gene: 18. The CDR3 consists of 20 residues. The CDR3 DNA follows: TGTGCCAGCAGTCAGCGGGGGACTAGCGGGAAGACCTTTCTTGACAATGAGCAGTTCTTC. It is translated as CASSQRGTSGKTFLDNEQFF.